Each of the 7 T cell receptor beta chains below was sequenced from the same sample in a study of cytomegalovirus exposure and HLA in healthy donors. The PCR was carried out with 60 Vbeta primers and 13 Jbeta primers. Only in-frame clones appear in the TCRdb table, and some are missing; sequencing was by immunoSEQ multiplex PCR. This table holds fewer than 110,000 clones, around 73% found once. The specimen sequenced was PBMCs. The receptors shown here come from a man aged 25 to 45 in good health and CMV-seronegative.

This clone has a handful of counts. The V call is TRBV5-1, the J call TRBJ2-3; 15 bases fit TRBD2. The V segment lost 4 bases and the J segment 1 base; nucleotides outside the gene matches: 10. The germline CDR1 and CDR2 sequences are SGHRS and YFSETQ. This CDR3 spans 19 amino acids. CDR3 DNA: TGCGCCAGCAGCAAATTAGGACTAGCGGGAGGGTTTGGCACAGATACGCAGTATTTT. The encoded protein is CASSKLGLAGGFGTDTQYF.

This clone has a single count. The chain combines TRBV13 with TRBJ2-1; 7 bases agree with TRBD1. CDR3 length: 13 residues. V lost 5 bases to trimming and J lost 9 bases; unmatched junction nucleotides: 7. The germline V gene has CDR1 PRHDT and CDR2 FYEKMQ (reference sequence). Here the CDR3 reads CASSLNRGSEQFF. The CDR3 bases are TGTGCCAGCAGCCTAAACAGGGGTAGTGAGCAGTTCTTC.

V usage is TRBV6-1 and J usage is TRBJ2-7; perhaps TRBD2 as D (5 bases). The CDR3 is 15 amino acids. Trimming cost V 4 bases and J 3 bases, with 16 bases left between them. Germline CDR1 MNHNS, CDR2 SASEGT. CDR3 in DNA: TGTGCCAGCAGTGGATCGACGAGGGAAGGCTACGAGCAGTACTTC. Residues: CASSGSTREGYEQYF.

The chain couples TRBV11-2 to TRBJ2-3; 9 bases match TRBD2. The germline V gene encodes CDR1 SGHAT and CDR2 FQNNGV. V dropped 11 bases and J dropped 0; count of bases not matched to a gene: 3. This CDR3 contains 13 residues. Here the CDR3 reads CAATSGSTDTQYF. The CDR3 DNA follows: TGTGCCGCTACTAGCGGGAGCACAGATACGCAGTATTTT. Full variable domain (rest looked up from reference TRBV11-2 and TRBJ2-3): EAGVAQSPRYKIIEKRQSVAFWCNPISGHATLYWYQQILGQGPKLLIQFQNNGVVDDSQLPKDRFSAERLKGVDSTLKIQPAKLEDSAVYLCAATSGSTDTQYFGPGTRLTVL.

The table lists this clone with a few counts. CDR3 bases: TGTGCCAGCAGTGACGGCAGGGATGGGGAGCTGTTTTTT. Its translation is CASSDGRDGELFF. The rearrangement links TRBV2 to TRBJ2-2; D is perhaps TRBD1 (5 bases). CDR1 is SNHLY, CDR2 FYNNEI, per germline. Between the trimmed V and J ends, which lost 3 bases and 8 bases, there was a span of 10 bases. CDR3 length equals 13 residues.

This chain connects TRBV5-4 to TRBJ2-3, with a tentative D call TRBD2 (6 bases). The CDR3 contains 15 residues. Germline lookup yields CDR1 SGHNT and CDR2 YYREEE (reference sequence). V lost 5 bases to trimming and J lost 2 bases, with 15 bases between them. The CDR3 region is CASSWGSGVTDTQYF. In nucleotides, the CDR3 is TGTGCCAGCAGTTGGGGTAGCGGAGTCACAGATACGCAGTATTTT.

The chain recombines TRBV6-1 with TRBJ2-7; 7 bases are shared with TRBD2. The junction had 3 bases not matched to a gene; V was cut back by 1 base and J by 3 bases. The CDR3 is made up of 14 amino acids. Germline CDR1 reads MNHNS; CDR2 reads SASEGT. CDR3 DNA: TGTGCCAGCAGTGAAGGGCGGGGGTTCTACGAGCAGTACTTC. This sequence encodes CASSEGRGFYEQYF.